The T cell receptor (beta chain) under discussion was sequenced for a study of blood T cells in healthy people across ages. Study conclusions and caveats: A greater number of naive CD4+ cells and higher diversity distinguished long-lived donors from aged donors.

Each donor's blood draw was around 9.2 milliliters of peripheral blood. A J-beta primer mix and a sample-barcoded 5' primer were used in a second PCR of about 6 to 12 cycles. With 12 random nucleotides, a template-switch adaptor tagged each individual cDNA molecule. Each CDR3 protein gets one entry after TCRdb re-called the 5' RACE reads with MiXCR. The sample shows 1.5 million to 2 million distinct CDR3 sequences, approximately 40% of them seen only once. Notes on this clonotype: Its antigen is not identified.

Germline V gene lookup returns CDR1 SGHVS and CDR2 FNYEAQ. The CDR3 consists of 14 residues. The ends were cut back, 1 base at V and 6 bases at J, with 10 bases in the middle. The V call is TRBV7-6, the J call TRBJ1-5; possible D gene TRBD1, 5 bases. Material for sequencing was blood. This TCR was sampled from a human donor in good health. The CDR3: CASSLEMGGQPQHF. CDR3 in DNA: TGTGCCAGCAGCTTAGAAATGGGGGGTCAGCCCCAGCATTTT.